One T cell receptor beta chain is described in this entry. Deletions cut 4 bases from V and 4 bases from J, with 20 bases between. This CDR3 comprises 16 residues. Germline CDR1 reads SGDLS; CDR2 reads YYNGEE. The sample is drawn from a study of blood T cell repertoires in COVID-19. Only in-frame clones appear in the TCRdb table, and some are missing; sequencing was by immunoSEQ multiplex PCR. Of hundreds of thousands of clones listed, about four fifths are singletons. The TCR originated in a woman in her 40s who had recovered from COVID-19. The sample consisted of PBMCs or T cells enriched from blood (not recorded which). This rearrangement joins TRBV9 to TRBJ1-1; D might be TRBD1 (6 bases). The CDR3 reads CASSPQVGTWITEAFF. The CDR3 DNA reads TGTGCCAGCAGCCCCCAAGTGGGGACATGGATCACTGAAGCTTTCTTT.